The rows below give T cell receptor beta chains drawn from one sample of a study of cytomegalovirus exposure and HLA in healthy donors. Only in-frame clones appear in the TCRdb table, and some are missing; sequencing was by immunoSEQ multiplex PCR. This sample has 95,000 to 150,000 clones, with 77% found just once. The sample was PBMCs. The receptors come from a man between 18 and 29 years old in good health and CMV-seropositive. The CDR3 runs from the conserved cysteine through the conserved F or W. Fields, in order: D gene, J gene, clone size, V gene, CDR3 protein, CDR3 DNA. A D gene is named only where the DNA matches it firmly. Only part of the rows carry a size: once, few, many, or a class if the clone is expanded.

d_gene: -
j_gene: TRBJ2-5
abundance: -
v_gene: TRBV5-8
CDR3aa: CASSPLRAGMSRETQYF
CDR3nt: TGTGCCAGCAGCCCATTACGGGCGGGAATGTCTAGGGAGACCCAGTACTTC

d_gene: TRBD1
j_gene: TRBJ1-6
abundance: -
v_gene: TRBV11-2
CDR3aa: CASTPTGVSPLHF
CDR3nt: TGTGCCAGCACCCCGACAGGGGTTTCACCCCTCCACTTT

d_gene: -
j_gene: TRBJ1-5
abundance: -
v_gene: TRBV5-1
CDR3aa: CASSLEVRGRGPQHF
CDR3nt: TGCGCCAGCAGCTTGGAGGTTAGGGGTCGAGGGCCCCAGCATTTT

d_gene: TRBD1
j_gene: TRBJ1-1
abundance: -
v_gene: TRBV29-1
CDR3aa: CSVENRGDTEAFF
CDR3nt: TGCAGCGTTGAAAACAGGGGCGACACTGAAGCTTTCTTT

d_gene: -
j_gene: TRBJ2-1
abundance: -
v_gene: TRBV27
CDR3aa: CASSLSIPRFHEQFF
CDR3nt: TGTGCCAGCAGTTTATCGATTCCTAGATTCCATGAGCAGTTCTTC

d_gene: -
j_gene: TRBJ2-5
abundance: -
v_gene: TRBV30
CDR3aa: CACSYQGRGWGETQYF
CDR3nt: TGTGCCTGTTCTTACCAGGGCAGGGGATGGGGAGAGACCCAGTACTTC

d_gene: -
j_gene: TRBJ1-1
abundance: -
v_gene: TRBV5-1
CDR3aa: CASSQNTEAFF
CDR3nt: TGCGCCAGCAGCCAGAACACTGAAGCTTTCTTT

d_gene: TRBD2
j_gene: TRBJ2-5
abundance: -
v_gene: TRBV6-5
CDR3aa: CASSYGLVETQYF
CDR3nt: TGTGCCAGCAGTTACGGACTAGTGGAGACCCAGTACTTC

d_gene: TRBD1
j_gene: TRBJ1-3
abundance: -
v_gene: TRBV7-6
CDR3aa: CASSLATGRGNTIYF
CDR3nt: TGTGCCAGCAGCTTAGCGACAGGGAGAGGAAACACCATATATTTT

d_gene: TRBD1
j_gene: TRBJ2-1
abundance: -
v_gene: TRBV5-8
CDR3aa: CASSWTGAFYNEQFF
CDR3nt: TGTGCCAGCAGCTGGACAGGGGCTTTCTACAATGAGCAGTTCTTC

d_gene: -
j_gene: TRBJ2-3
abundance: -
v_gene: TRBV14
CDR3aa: CASSPGLPHTDTQYF
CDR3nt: TGTGCCAGCAGCCCGGGACTCCCGCACACAGATACGCAGTATTTT

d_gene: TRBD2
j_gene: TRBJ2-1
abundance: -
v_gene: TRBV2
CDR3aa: CARPGTSGRDEQFF
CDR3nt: TGTGCCCGCCCCGGGACTAGCGGGAGGGATGAGCAGTTCTTC

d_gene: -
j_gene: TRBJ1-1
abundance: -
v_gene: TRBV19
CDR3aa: CASSQGYTEAFF
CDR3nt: TGTGCCAGTAGTCAGGGGTACACTGAAGCTTTCTTT

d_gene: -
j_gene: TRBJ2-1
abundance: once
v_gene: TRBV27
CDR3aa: CASSPPFSSYNEQFF
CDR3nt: TGTGCCAGCAGCCCTCCATTTAGCTCCTACAATGAGCAGTTCTTC

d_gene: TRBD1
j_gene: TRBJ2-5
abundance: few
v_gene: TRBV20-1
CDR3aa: CSARDREKQYF
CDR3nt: TGCAGTGCTAGGGACAGGGAGAAGCAGTACTTC

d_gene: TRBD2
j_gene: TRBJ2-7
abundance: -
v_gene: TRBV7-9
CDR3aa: CASSPPVSGASYEQYF
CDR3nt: TGTGCCAGCAGCCCCCCCGTTAGCGGGGCCTCCTACGAGCAGTACTTC

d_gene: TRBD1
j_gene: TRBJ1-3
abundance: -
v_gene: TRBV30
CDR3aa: CAWSVRGLLGNTIYF
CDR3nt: TGTGCCTGGAGTGTTAGGGGGCTTCTAGGAAACACCATATATTTT

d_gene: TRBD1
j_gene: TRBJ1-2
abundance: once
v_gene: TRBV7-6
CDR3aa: CASSSPGQGFGYTF
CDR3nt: TGTGCCAGCAGCTCTCCGGGACAGGGGTTTGGCTACACCTTC

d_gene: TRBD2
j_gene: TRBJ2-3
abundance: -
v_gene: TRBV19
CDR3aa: CASSIGGRVTDTQYF
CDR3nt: TGTGCCAGTAGTATAGGGGGGAGGGTCACAGATACGCAGTATTTT